This T cell receptor (beta chain) was recorded in a study of blood T cell repertoires in COVID-19. About the study: The origin of the acute and convalescent COVID-19 samples was the United States, Italy and Spain. T cells, B-cell-depleted T cells, or PBMCs supplied cDNA or gDNA.

In the original workflow: Reference gene primer amplification gave estimated nucleated cell counts. Profiled with immunoSEQ multiplex PCR; TCRdb holds only in-frame clones, not every one. That table is the source of V, J and clone size, and D and trimming were worked out from the DNA. The sample yields approximately 130,000 clones, around 83% seen once. The receptor's source is a human donor in a cohort sampled during active COVID-19. The sequenced sample was peripheral blood.

CDR3 amino acids: CASRFQNYNEQFF. The CDR3 nucleotides are TGTGCCAGCAGGTTCCAAAACTACAATGAGCAGTTCTTC. The V gene is TRBV14, the J gene TRBJ2-1; the D is unclear. Germline values: CDR1 SGHDN, CDR2 FVKESK. Trimming shortened V by 6 bases and J by 3 bases, and 9 bases separated the two germline ends. The CDR3 totals 13 residues. Using reference TRBV14 and TRBJ2-1 for the parts outside the CDR3, the full variable domain is EAGVTQFPSHSVIEKGQTVTLRCDPISGHDNLYWYRRVMGKEIKFLLHFVKESKQDESGMPNNRFLAERTGGTYSTLKVQPAELEDSGVYFCASRFQNYNEQFFGPGTRLTVL.